Presented here are 15 T cell receptor beta chains from one specimen sequenced in a study of blood T cell repertoires in COVID-19. TCRdb's copy holds only in-frame clones and misses some; the assay was immunoSEQ multiplex PCR. The repertoire has fewer than 150,000 clones, 75% to 90% of them found once; the top ten carry around 16%. The sequenced sample was peripheral blood. These receptor sequences come from a woman in her forties or fifties who had recovered from COVID-19.

The rearrangement links TRBV2 to TRBJ2-5; 10 bases match TRBD1. This CDR3 is 15 amino acids long. J gave up 10 bases and V 2 bases, and 10 bases lay outside the gene matches. The germline gives CDR1 SNHLY, CDR2 FYNNEI. The CDR3 spells CASSELGTGQGIQYF. CDR3 DNA sequence: TGTGCCAGCAGTGAATTGGGCACGGGACAGGGGATCCAGTACTTC.

This clone was seen only a few times. The chain employs TRBV7-6 and TRBJ1-5; TRBD1 aligns across 12 bases. The CDR3 is 17 residues long. The V and J ends lost 5 bases and 1 base, in that order; junction bases with no gene match: 6. Germline CDR1 and CDR2: SGHVS and FNYEAQ. CDR3 region: CASSRGTGGWSNQPQHF. In DNA form, the CDR3 reads TGTGCCAGCAGCCGAGGGACAGGGGGCTGGAGCAATCAGCCCCAGCATTTT.

This clone was counted once. The chain links TRBV7-9 to TRBJ2-7, with D maybe TRBD2 (6 bases). V was pared by 6 bases and J by 7 bases, with 13 bases between. CDR3 size: 12 residues. Germline V lookup: CDR1 SEHNR, CDR2 FQNEAQ (reference sequence). The CDR3 DNA reads TGTGCCAGCAGTGAACACCGGGGGGAGCAGTACTTC. It yields the protein CASSEHRGEQYF.

The chain couples TRBV10-3 to TRBJ1-2; 7 bases agree with TRBD1. The CDR3 totals 13 residues. Trimming cost V 6 bases and J 6 bases; bases outside gene matches: 7. CDR1 ENHRY and CDR2 SYGVKD come from the germline V gene. The CDR3 here is CAIRRQGGHGYTF. The CDR3 nucleotides read TGTGCCATCAGGAGACAGGGAGGACATGGCTACACCTTC.

The V call is TRBV11-2, the J call TRBJ1-1, with 7 nucleotides matching TRBD1. The CDR3 consists of 16 residues. Trimming removed 5 bases from V and 2 bases from J; junction bases left unmatched: 11. Germline CDR1 reads SGHAT; CDR2 reads FQNNGV. The CDR3 DNA reads TGTGCCAGCAGCCCGGTTACCGGGACAGCCAACACTGAAGCTTTCTTT. Amino acid sequence: CASSPVTGTANTEAFF.

The rearrangement uses TRBV5-1 and TRBJ2-7; 7 positions agree with TRBD2. The J segment lost 2 bases and the V segment lost 3 bases, leaving 11 bases of the junction unmatched. This CDR3 comprises 16 residues. CDR1 is SGHRS and CDR2 is YFSETQ in the germline V gene. The CDR3 bases are TGCGCCAGCAGCTCGATGGGGTCCGGGAGGACCTACGAGCAGTACTTC. Encoded protein: CASSSMGSGRTYEQYF.

V usage is TRBV19 and J usage is TRBJ1-3, with D uncertain. Germline V gene sequence: CDR1 LNHDA, CDR2 SQIVND (reference sequence). The V end was cut by 5 bases, the J end by 4 bases, with 9 bases between. This CDR3 has 13 amino acids. In nucleotides, the CDR3 is TGTGCCAGTAGTGAGAGACTCGGAAACACCATATATTTT. As protein: CASSERLGNTIYF.

The V gene is TRBV5-1, the J gene TRBJ2-1; TRBD2 matches at 9 bases. The CDR3 runs to 13 residues. Germline V gene data show CDR1 as SGHRS and CDR2 as YFSETQ. Trimming removed 4 bases from V and 8 bases from J; junction bases left unmatched: 4. The CDR3 DNA sequence: TGCGCCAGCAGCCGGACTAGCGTCCATGAGCAGTTCTTC. It yields the protein CASSRTSVHEQFF.

The chain recombines TRBV5-1 with TRBJ1-4; tentatively, D is TRBD1 (6 bases). Trimming removed 0 bases at V and 7 bases at J, with 13 bases between. CDR1 is SGHRS, CDR2 YFSETQ, per germline. The CDR3 runs to 15 residues. In nucleotides, the CDR3 is TGCGCCAGCAGCTTGGTGGGGGCAGGGCTTGAAAAACTGTTTTTT. Amino acid sequence: CASSLVGAGLEKLFF.

In its sample, this clone was seen many times. This chain uses TRBV11-2 with TRBJ2-1; 9 positions match TRBD1. CDR3 length equals 16 residues. Germline assignment: CDR1 SGHAT and CDR2 FQNNGV. V dropped 1 base and J dropped 4; count of bases not matched to a gene: 5. The CDR3 sequence: CASSLGSGTGYNEQFF. DNA of the CDR3: TGTGCCAGCAGCTTAGGTTCGGGGACAGGGTACAATGAGCAGTTCTTC. Complete variable domain (other parts from reference TRBV11-2 and TRBJ2-1): EAGVAQSPRYKIIEKRQSVAFWCNPISGHATLYWYQQILGQGPKLLIQFQNNGVVDDSQLPKDRFSAERLKGVDSTLKIQPAKLEDSAVYLCASSLGSGTGYNEQFFGPGTRLTVL.

The chain employs TRBV6-5 and TRBJ2-3, with D maybe TRBD1 (5 bases). The germline gives CDR1 MNHEY, CDR2 SVGAGI. Trimming left V 6 bases short and J 2 bases short, with 9 bases between. The CDR3 is 13 amino acids. The CDR3 loop reads CASRVGVTDTQYF. The CDR3 bases are TGTGCCAGCAGGGTAGGGGTCACAGATACGCAGTATTTT.

The chain combines TRBV5-1 with TRBJ1-2, with D hard to call. The CDR3 length is 14 residues. The V end was cut by 5 bases, the J end by 0 bases, with 11 bases between. CDR1 is SGHRS and CDR2 is YFSETQ in the germline V gene. The CDR3 DNA follows: TGCGCCAGCAGGGCGGGTAGGGCTAACTATGGCTACACCTTC. It encodes CASRAGRANYGYTF. Combining the CDR3 with reference TRBV5-1 and TRBJ1-2 gives the whole variable domain KAGVTQTPRYLIKTRGQQVTLSCSPISGHRSVSWYQQTPGQGLQFLFEYFSETQRNKGNFPGRFSGRQFSNSRSEMNVSTLELGDSALYLCASRAGRANYGYTFGSGTRLTVV.

The chain is built from TRBV18 and TRBJ1-1, with a weak D call TRBD1 (5 bases). V shed 1 base and J shed 4 bases, with 13 bases lying between them. This CDR3 is built from 15 residues. Per germline, CDR1 KGHSH and CDR2 LQKENI. Here the CDR3 reads CASSPLGGFGTEAFF. CDR3 sequence (DNA): TGTGCCAGCTCACCACTTGGGGGGTTTGGCACTGAAGCTTTCTTT.

The chain recombines TRBV6-5 with TRBJ1-1, with D possibly matching TRBD1 (5 bases). Germline V lookup: CDR1 MNHEY, CDR2 SVGAGI. V lost 2 bases to trimming and J lost 4 bases, with 11 bases between them. The CDR3 contains 14 residues. The DNA for the CDR3 is TGTGCCAGCAGTTACGGGGGGGGAGGCACTGAAGCTTTCTTT. The encoded protein is CASSYGGGGTEAFF.

V usage is TRBV7-2 and J usage is TRBJ1-2; 8 positions match TRBD1. The CDR3 length is 17 residues. The germline gives CDR1 SGHTA, CDR2 FQGNSA. V lost 2 bases and J lost 8; bases outside the gene matches: 16. The CDR3 is CASSLSLDGTGSWGYTF. The CDR3 DNA reads as TGTGCCAGCAGCTTAAGTCTAGACGGGACAGGAAGTTGGGGCTACACCTTC.